This TCR beta chain comes out of a study of Graves' ophthalmopathy and Graves' hyperthyroidism. Investigators amplified TCR beta CDR3 regions from RNA transcripts. First-round RT-PCR used HTBI primers; second-round multiplex PCR followed. TCRdb re-called the multiplex PCR reads through MiXCR, storing one row per CDR3 protein. The sample lists roughly 50,000 distinct CDR3 sequences; around half were seen once. This clonotype is medium-sized within its sample. CDR1 is SQVTM, CDR2 ANQGSEA, per germline. V was shortened by 2 bases and J by 5 bases, with 15 bases between the two germline ends. The CDR3 is 15 residues long.

This receptor was identified in an adult man with Graves' ophthalmopathy. The V call is TRBV29-1, the J call TRBJ1-4; TRBD1 is a possible D gene (6 bases). Input material: peripheral blood. The CDR3 sequence: CSVELGTHLNEKLFF. The CDR3 bases are TGCAGCGTTGAACTGGGGACACACCTAAATGAAAAACTGTTTTTT. The full variable domain, with the rest looked up from reference TRBV29-1 and TRBJ1-4, is SAVISQKPSRDICQRGTSLTIQCQVDSQVTMMFWYRQQPGQSLTLIATANQGSEATYESGFVIDKFPISRPNLTFSTLTVSNMSPEDSSIYLCSVELGTHLNEKLFFGSGTQLSVL.